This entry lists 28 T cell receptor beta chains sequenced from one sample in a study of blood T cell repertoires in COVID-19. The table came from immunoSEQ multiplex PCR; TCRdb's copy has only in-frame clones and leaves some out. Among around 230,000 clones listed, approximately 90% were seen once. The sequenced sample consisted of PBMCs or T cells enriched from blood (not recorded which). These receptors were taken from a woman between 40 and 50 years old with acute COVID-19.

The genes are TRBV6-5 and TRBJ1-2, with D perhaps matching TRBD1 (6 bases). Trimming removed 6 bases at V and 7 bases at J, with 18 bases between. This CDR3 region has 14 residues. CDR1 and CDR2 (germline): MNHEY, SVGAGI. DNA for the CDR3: TGTGCCAGCAGCTTAACCGGGACAACCGGTGGCTACACCTTC. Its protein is CASSLTGTTGGYTF.

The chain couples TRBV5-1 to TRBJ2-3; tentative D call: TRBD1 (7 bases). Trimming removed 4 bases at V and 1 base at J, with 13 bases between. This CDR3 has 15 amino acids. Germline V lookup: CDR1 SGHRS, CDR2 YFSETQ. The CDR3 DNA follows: TGCGCCAGCAGCGCGGGACAGATACGCACAGATACGCAGTATTTT. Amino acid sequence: CASSAGQIRTDTQYF.

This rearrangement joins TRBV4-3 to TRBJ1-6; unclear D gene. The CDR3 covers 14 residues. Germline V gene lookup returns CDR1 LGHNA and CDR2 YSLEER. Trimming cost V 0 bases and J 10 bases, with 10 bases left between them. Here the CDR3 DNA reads TGCGCCAGCAGCCAAGACACAACCCACTCACCCCTCCACTTT. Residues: CASSQDTTHSPLHF.

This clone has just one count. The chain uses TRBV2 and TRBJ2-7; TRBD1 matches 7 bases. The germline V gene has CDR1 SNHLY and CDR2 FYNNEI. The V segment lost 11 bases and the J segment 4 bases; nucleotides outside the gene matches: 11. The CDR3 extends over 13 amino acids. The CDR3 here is CAGSREQGYEQYF. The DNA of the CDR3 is TGTGCCGGCTCTCGCGAACAGGGGTACGAGCAGTACTTC.

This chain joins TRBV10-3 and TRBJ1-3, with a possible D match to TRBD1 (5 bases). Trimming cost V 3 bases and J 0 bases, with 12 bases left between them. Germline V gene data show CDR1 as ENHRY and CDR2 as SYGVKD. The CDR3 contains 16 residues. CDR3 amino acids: CAISDTGLISGNTIYF. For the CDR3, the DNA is TGTGCCATCAGTGACACGGGACTCATCTCTGGAAACACCATATATTTT.

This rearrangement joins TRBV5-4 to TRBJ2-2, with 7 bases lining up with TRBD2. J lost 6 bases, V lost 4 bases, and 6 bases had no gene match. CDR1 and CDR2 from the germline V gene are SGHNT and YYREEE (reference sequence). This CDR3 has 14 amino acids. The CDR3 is CASSTWTSPGELFF. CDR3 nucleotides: TGTGCCAGCAGCACATGGACTAGTCCCGGGGAGCTGTTTTTT.

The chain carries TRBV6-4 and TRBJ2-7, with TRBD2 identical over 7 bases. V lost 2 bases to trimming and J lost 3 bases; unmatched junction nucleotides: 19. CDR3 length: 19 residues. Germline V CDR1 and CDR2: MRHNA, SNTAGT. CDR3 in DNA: TGTGCCAGCAGTGACAAGATTGGCTCTAGCGGTAAATTTTTCTACGAGCAGTACGTC. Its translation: CASSDKIGSSGKFFYEQYV.

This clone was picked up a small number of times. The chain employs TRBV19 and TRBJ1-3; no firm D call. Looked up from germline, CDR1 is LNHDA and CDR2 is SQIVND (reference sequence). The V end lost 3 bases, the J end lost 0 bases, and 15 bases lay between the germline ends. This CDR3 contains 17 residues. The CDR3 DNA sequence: TGTGCCAGTAGTATCCGGGTGAACGACGTCTCTGGAAACACCATATATTTT. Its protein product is CASSIRVNDVSGNTIYF.

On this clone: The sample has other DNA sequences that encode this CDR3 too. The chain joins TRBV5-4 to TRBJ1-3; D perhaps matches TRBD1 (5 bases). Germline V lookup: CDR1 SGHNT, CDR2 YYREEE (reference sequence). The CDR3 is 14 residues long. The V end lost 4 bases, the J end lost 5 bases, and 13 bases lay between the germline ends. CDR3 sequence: CASSAGQGRNTIYF. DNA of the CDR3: TGTGCCAGCAGCGCTGGGCAGGGCAGAAACACCATATATTTT.

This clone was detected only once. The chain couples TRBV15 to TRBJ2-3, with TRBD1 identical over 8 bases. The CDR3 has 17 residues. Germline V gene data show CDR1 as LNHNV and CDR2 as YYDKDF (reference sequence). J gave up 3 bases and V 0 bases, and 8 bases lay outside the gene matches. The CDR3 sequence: CATSRDMAGGSTDTQYF. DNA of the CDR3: TGTGCCACCAGCAGAGATATGGCAGGGGGCTCGACAGATACGCAGTATTTT.

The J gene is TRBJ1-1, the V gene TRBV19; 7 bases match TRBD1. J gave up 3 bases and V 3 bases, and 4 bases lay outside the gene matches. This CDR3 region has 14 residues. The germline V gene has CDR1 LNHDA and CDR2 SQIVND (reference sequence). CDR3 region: CASSMIDRDTEAFF. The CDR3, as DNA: TGTGCCAGTAGTATGATAGACAGGGACACTGAAGCTTTCTTT.

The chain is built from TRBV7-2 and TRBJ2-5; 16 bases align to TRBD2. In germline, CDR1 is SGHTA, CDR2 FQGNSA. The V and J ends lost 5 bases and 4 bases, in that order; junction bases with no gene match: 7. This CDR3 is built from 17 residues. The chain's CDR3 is CASSIPGLAGGRETQYF. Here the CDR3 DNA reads TGTGCCAGCAGCATCCCGGGACTAGCGGGGGGGAGAGAGACCCAGTACTTC.

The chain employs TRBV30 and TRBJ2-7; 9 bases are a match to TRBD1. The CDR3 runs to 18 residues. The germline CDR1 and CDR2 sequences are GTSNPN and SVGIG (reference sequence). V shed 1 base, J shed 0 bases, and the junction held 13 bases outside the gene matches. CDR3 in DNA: TGTGCCTGGAGTGGCCCGGGACAGGGTTTCGGAAGCTCCTACGAGCAGTACTTC. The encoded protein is CAWSGPGQGFGSSYEQYF.

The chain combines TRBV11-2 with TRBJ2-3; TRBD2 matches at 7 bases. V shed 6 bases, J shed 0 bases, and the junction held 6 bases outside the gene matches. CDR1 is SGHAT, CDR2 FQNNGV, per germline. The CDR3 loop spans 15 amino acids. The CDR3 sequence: CASRPPGLSTDTQYF. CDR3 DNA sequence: TGTGCCAGCAGACCCCCGGGACTAAGCACAGATACGCAGTATTTT.

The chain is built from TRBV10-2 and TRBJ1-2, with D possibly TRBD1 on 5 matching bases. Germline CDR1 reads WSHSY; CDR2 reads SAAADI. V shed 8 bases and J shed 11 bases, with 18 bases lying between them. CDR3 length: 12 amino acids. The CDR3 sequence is CASADGGYGYTF. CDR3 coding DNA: TGCGCCAGCGCGGACGGGGGGTACGGATACACCTTC.

Here the CDR3 reads CASSFYGGYQETQYF. The CDR3 DNA is TGCGCCAGCAGCTTCTATGGGGGGTACCAAGAGACCCAGTACTTC. This chain uses TRBV5-1 with TRBJ2-5, with a weak D call TRBD2 (6 bases). V was pared by 2 bases and J by 0 bases, with 11 bases between. The CDR3 runs to 15 residues. CDR1 is SGHRS, CDR2 YFSETQ, per germline.

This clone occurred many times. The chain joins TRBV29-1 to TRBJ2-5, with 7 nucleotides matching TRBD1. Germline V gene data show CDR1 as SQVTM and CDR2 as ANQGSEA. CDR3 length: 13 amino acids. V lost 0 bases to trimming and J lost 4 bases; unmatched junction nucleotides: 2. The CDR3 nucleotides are TGCAGCGTTGAAGACCCAGGGGGAGAGACCCAGTACTTC. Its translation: CSVEDPGGETQYF. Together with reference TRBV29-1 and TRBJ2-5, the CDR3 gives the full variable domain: SAVISQKPSRDICQRGTSLTIQCQVDSQVTMMFWYRQQPGQSLTLIATANQGSEATYESGFVIDKFPISRPNLTFSTLTVSNMSPEDSSIYLCSVEDPGGETQYFGPGTRLLVL.

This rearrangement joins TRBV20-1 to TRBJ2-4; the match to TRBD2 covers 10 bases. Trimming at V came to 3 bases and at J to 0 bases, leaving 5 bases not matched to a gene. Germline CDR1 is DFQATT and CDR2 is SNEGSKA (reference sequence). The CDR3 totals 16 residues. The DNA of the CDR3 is TGCAGTGCTAGTACTAGCGGGGAAATAGCCAAAAACATTCAGTACTTC. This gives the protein CSASTSGEIAKNIQYF.

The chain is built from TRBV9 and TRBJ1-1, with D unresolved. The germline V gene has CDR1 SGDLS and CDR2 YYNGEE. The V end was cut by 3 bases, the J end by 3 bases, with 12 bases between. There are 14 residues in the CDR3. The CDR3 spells CASSAQAGYTEAFF. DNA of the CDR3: TGTGCCAGCAGCGCCCAAGCCGGGTACACTGAAGCTTTCTTT.

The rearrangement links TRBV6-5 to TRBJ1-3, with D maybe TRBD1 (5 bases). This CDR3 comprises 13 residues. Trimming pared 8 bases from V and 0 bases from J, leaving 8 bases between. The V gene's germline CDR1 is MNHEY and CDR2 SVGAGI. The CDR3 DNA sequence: TGTGCCAGCTTCAGGGACTCTGGAAACACCATATATTTT. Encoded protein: CASFRDSGNTIYF.

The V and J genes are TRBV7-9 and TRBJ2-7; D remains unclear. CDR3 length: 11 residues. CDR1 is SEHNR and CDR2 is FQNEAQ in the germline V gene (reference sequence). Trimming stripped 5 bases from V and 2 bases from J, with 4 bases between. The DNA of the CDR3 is TGTGCCAGCAGCCCAGCCTACGAGCAGTACTTC. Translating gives CASSPAYEQYF.

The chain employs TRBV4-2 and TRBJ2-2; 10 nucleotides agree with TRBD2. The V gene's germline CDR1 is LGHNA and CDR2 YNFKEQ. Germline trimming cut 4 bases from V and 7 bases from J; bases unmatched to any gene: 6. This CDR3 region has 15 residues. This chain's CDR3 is CASSPLAGAVGELFF. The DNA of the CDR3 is TGTGCCAGCAGCCCGCTAGCGGGGGCTGTCGGGGAGCTGTTTTTT.

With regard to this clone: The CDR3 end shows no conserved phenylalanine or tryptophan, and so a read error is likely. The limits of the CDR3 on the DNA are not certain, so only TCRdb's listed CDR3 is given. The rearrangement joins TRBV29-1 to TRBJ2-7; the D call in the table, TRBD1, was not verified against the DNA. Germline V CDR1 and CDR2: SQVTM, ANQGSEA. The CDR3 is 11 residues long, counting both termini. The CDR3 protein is CSVEDGDRGYI.

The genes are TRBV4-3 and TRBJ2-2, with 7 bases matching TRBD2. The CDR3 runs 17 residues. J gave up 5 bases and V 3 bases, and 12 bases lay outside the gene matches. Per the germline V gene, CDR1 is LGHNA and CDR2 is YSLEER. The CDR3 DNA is TGCGCCAGCAGCCAGGGTACCGGGACTAAGAGAACCGGGGAGCTGTTTTTT. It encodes CASSQGTGTKRTGELFF.

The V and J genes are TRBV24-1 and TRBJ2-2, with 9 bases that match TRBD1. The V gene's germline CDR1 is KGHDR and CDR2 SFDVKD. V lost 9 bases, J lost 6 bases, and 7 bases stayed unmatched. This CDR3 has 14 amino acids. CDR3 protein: CATQRTGVAGELFF. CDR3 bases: TGTGCCACCCAAAGGACAGGGGTGGCCGGGGAGCTGTTTTTT.

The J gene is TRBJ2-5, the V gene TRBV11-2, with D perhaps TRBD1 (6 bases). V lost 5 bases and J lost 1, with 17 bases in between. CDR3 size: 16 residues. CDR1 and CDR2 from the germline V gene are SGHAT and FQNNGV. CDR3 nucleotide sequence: TGTGCCAGCAGCCTACGGACAGAGAGAGGCCAAGAGACCCAGTACTTC. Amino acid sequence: CASSLRTERGQETQYF.

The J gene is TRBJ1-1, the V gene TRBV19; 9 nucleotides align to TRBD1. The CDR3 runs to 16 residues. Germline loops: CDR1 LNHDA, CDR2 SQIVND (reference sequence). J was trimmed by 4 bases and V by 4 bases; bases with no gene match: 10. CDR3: CASSNLVGQGTTEAFF. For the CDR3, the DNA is TGTGCCAGTAGTAATCTGGTTGGACAGGGGACCACTGAAGCTTTCTTT.

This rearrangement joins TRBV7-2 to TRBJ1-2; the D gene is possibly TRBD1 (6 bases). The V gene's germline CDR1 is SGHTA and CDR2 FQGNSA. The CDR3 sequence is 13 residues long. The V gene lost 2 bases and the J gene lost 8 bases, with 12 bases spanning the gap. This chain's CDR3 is CASSLRGTRGYTF. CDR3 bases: TGTGCCAGCAGCTTAAGGGGGACCCGGGGCTACACCTTC.